This record looks at one T cell receptor (beta chain) sequence and its context. The data stem from a study of T cells in Graves' hyperthyroidism and ophthalmopathy. Authors of the study amplified TCR beta CDR3 regions from RNA transcripts. The HTBI primer set drove a first-round RT-PCR of the TCR CDR3. MiXCR was run by TCRdb on the multiplex PCR reads, yielding one entry per CDR3 protein. Among around 620,000 distinct CDR3 sequences, 14% were seen once, and the ten largest hold 7% to 9%. Per germline, CDR1 DFQATT and CDR2 SNEGSKA (reference sequence). This CDR3 comprises 18 residues. The germline V and J ends were trimmed by 2 bases and 0 bases, with 17 bases remaining between them.

The TCR comes from a young woman with Graves' ophthalmopathy. The chain has TRBV20-1 and TRBJ1-6, with TRBD1 as a possible D gene (6 bases). The sample taken for sequencing was blood. This CDR3 reads CSARPGAPRSSYNSPLHF. The CDR3 DNA reads TGCAGTGCTAGACCGGGGGCGCCCCGAAGCTCCTATAATTCACCCCTCCACTTT.